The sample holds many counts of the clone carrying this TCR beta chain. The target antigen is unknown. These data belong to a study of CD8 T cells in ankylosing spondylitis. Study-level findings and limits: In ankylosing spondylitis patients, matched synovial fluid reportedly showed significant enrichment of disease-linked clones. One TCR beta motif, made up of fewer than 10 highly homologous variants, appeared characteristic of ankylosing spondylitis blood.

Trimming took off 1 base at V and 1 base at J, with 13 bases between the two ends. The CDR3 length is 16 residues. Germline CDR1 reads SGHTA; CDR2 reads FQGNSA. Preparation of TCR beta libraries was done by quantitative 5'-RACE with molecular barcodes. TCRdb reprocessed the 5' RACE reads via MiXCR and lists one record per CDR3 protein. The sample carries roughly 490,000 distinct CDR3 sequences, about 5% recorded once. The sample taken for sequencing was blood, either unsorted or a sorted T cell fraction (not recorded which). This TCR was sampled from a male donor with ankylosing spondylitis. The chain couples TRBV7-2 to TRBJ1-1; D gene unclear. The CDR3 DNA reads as TGTGCCAGCAGCTTAGGGACGGCGGGTAGGAACACTGAAGCTTTCTTT. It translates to CASSLGTAGRNTEAFF.